One sample yielded the 10 T cell receptor beta chains listed below, sequenced in a study of blood T cell repertoires in COVID-19 (dated by TCRdb to the early 2020s). The protocol used for the library was the immunoSEQ multiplex PCR assay. In TCRdb, the immuneACCESS table is reduced to in-frame sequences with V and J assigned. These tables do not hold every clone; where another copy was compared, an unresolved V gene accounts for under half, and the others remain unexplained. This sample comprises 50,000 to 80,000 clones, about 82% of them detected only once. The ten top clones hold 6.9% of the sample. The sample was peripheral blood. The receptors originated from a man between 50 and 59 years old with active COVID-19.

This sequence joins TRBV5-6 and TRBJ1-2, with TRBD1 identical over 9 bases. The CDR3 is 14 residues long. Germline lookup yields CDR1 SGHDT and CDR2 YYEEEE. J gave up 7 bases and V 4 bases, and 8 bases lay outside the gene matches. This CDR3 reads CASSGGDRVSGYTF. In nucleotides, the CDR3 is TGTGCCAGCAGCGGGGGGGACAGGGTTTCTGGCTACACCTTC.

The chain uses TRBV6-6 and TRBJ1-1, with D possibly TRBD1 on 6 matching bases. CDR1 and CDR2 (germline): MNHNY, SVGAGI (reference sequence). This CDR3 comprises 13 residues. Trimming shortened V by 4 bases and J by 5 bases, and 11 bases separated the two germline ends. CDR3 protein: CASSLDSRTEAFF. The CDR3 bases are TGTGCCAGCAGTTTGGACAGTAGGACTGAAGCTTTCTTT.

This chain links TRBV5-1 with TRBJ2-1; 8 nucleotides agree with TRBD2. The CDR3 runs 16 residues. The V and J ends lost 4 bases and 0 bases, in that order; junction bases with no gene match: 6. Germline V gene lookup returns CDR1 SGHRS and CDR2 YFSETQ. The CDR3 region has the DNA TGCGCCAGCAGCACCACTAGCGGTAGCTCCTACAATGAGCAGTTCTTC. Amino acids: CASSTTSGSSYNEQFF.

The V call is TRBV9, the J call TRBJ2-5; 10 bases are a match to TRBD1. V lost 3 bases, J lost 4 bases, and 3 bases stayed unmatched. Germline assignment: CDR1 SGDLS and CDR2 YYNGEE. This CDR3 region has 14 residues. This chain's CDR3 is CASSGTGGAETQYF. The CDR3 DNA follows: TGTGCCAGCAGCGGGACAGGGGGGGCAGAGACCCAGTACTTC.

The chain joins TRBV15 to TRBJ2-5, with 10 bases matching TRBD1. With 4 bases clipped from V and 2 bases from J, the junction kept 7 bases outside the gene matches. The CDR3 is 16 amino acids. Per the germline V gene, CDR1 is LNHNV and CDR2 is YYDKDF (reference sequence). In DNA, the CDR3 is TGTGCCACCAGCAAAGGACAGGGGGTAACTCAAGAGACCCAGTACTTC. Translated: CATSKGQGVTQETQYF.

This chain links TRBV25-1 with TRBJ2-1, with D tentatively TRBD2 (5 bases). Germline V lookup: CDR1 MGHDK, CDR2 SYGVNS. The CDR3 consists of 15 residues. V was shortened by 3 bases and J by 3 bases, with 12 bases between the two germline ends. The CDR3 bases are TGTGCCAGCAGTGACCCCAGCGGATTCTACAATGAGCAGTTCTTC. Translating gives CASSDPSGFYNEQFF.

V usage is TRBV6-2 or TRBV6-3 and J usage is TRBJ1-1; D is unclear. The germline gives CDR1 MNHEY, CDR2 SVGEGT. The CDR3 sequence is 14 residues long. Trimming took 2 bases from V and 4 from J, leaving 11 bases between them. Here the CDR3 DNA reads TGTGCCAGCAGTTACGAAGCATTTTTCACTGAAGCTTTCTTT. It specifies CASSYEAFFTEAFF.

This sequence joins TRBV10-3 and TRBJ1-2; D is ambiguous. The V end was cut by 6 bases, the J end by 6 bases, with 11 bases between. This CDR3 has 12 amino acids. From germline, CDR1 is ENHRY and CDR2 SYGVKD. The CDR3 here is CAISIAGDGYTF. The DNA for the CDR3 is TGTGCCATCAGCATCGCAGGCGATGGCTACACCTTC.

CDR3 protein: CASSLWAAGELFF. CDR3 nucleotides: TGTGCCAGCAGTTTATGGGCAGCCGGGGAGCTGTTTTTT. The V gene is TRBV27, the J gene TRBJ2-2; D call uncertain. V lost 1 base to trimming and J lost 6 bases, with 6 bases between them. Germline V gives CDR1 MNHEY, CDR2 SMNVEV (reference sequence). The CDR3 has 13 residues.

The chain couples TRBV6-1 to TRBJ2-1; 13 bases align to TRBD2. J lost 8 bases, V lost 2 bases, and 9 bases had no gene match. Per germline, CDR1 MNHNS and CDR2 SASEGT. CDR3 length: 17 residues. DNA for the CDR3: TGTGCCAGCAGTGAACTTTTGTTGGGACTAGCGGGATATGAGCAGTTCTTC. Encoded protein: CASSELLLGLAGYEQFF.